The 18 T cell receptor beta chains below were found in one sample sequenced in a study of memory CD4+ T cells and cytomegalovirus serostatus. The sort gate was single viable CD3+CD4+CD8-CD45RO+ cells for memory CD4+ T cells. Here immunoSEQ multiplex PCR was the method, and the copy in TCRdb shows in-frame clones only, minus some. The sample has about 82,000 clones; around 80% are singletons. What was sequenced was memory CD4+ T cells from blood. These receptors originate from an adult in good health and CMV-seronegative.

The chain is built from TRBV6-6 and TRBJ2-2; D call uncertain. V lost 0 bases and J lost 5, with 7 bases in between. Germline V gene sequence: CDR1 MNHNY, CDR2 SVGAGI (reference sequence). This CDR3 has 14 amino acids. The CDR3 loop reads CASSYSMETGELFF. The CDR3 DNA reads TGTGCCAGCAGTTACTCGATGGAGACCGGGGAGCTGTTTTTT.

The rearrangement joins TRBV6-4 to TRBJ1-1; no clear D gene. Trimming stripped 3 bases from V and 2 bases from J, with 7 bases between. This CDR3 contains 13 residues. Germline lookup yields CDR1 MRHNA and CDR2 SNTAGT. The CDR3 DNA sequence: TGTGCCAGCAGTGATCGACCTAACACTGAAGCTTTCTTT. Its translation is CASSDRPNTEAFF.

This clone was counted between two and nine times. V usage is TRBV10-1 and J usage is TRBJ1-1; no clear D. The CDR3 loop spans 12 amino acids. The V gene's germline CDR1 is WNHNN and CDR2 SYGVQD (reference sequence). V was cut by 2 bases and J by 3 bases, with 4 bases left in between. Here the CDR3 reads CASSEEDTEAFF. As DNA, the CDR3 is TGCGCCAGCAGTGAGGAGGACACTGAAGCTTTCTTT.

The chain employs TRBV6-4 and TRBJ2-3, with D perhaps matching TRBD2 (5 bases). This CDR3 has 15 residues. CDR1 is MRHNA, CDR2 SNTAGT, per germline. V dropped 0 bases and J dropped 4 bases, with 11 bases sitting between them. The CDR3 here is CASSDSNAGSDTQYF. DNA of the CDR3: TGTGCCAGCAGTGACTCGAATGCGGGTTCAGATACGCAGTATTTT.

The chain employs TRBV6-1 and TRBJ1-1; 10 bases are shared with TRBD1. Germline CDR1 MNHNS, CDR2 SASEGT. CDR3 length: 16 amino acids. The ends lost 3 bases at V and 5 bases at J; junction bases unmatched: 9. CDR3 sequence reads: CASSEGLDRGWTEAFF. The CDR3 DNA reads as TGTGCCAGCAGTGAGGGGTTGGACAGGGGGTGGACTGAAGCTTTCTTT.

V gene TRBV10-3 combines with J gene TRBJ2-3, with 13 bases fitting TRBD2. The CDR3 spans 14 residues. Germline V gene data show CDR1 as ENHRY and CDR2 as SYGVKD. Germline trimming cut 8 bases from V and 4 bases from J; bases unmatched to any gene: 3. CDR3 coding DNA: TGTGCCATCCGGACTAGCGGGGGTGCAGATACGCAGTATTTT. This codes for CAIRTSGGADTQYF.

CDR3 coding DNA: TGTGCCAGCAGCCCCATCCGGACAGGAACAGATACGCAGTATTTT. Translation gives CASSPIRTGTDTQYF. V is TRBV7-2 and J is TRBJ2-3, with TRBD1 identical over 7 bases. CDR3 length: 15 residues. V trimming: 5 bases; J trimming: 3 bases; junction bases outside the gene matches: 8. Per germline, CDR1 SGHTA and CDR2 FQGNSA.

The rearrangement uses TRBV15 and TRBJ1-1; 10 bases match TRBD1. This CDR3 region has 14 residues. The ends lost 8 bases at V and 5 bases at J; junction bases unmatched: 8. Germline V gene lookup returns CDR1 LNHNV and CDR2 YYDKDF (reference sequence). The chain's CDR3 is CATSQGQGKTEAFF. The CDR3 DNA sequence: TGTGCCACCTCCCAGGGACAGGGGAAAACTGAAGCTTTCTTT.

This clone was recorded a few times. The J gene is TRBJ1-1, the V gene TRBV20-1; no reliable D call. The CDR3 runs to 10 residues. The germline CDR1 and CDR2 sequences are DFQATT and SNEGSKA (reference sequence). For the CDR3, the DNA is TGCAGCATGGGTAACACTGAAGCTTTCTTT. Its translation: CSMGNTEAFF.

V usage is TRBV5-4 and J usage is TRBJ2-7, with 9 bases matching TRBD1. V was clipped by 4 bases and J by 4 bases; unmatched bases: 9. This CDR3 comprises 15 residues. Germline loops: CDR1 SGHNT, CDR2 YYREEE (reference sequence). The CDR3 loop reads CASSTNRGLQYEQYF. DNA for the CDR3: TGTGCCAGCAGCACAAACAGGGGGCTTCAGTACGAGCAGTACTTC.

The chain carries TRBV29-1 and TRBJ1-4; possibly TRBD1 for D (5 bases). Germline V gives CDR1 SQVTM, CDR2 ANQGSEA. The V end lost 4 bases, the J end lost 0 bases, and 12 bases lay between the germline ends. This CDR3 has 15 amino acids. CDR3 protein: CSVVERGATNEKLFF. The CDR3 bases are TGCAGCGTTGTGGAAAGGGGCGCAACTAATGAAAAACTGTTTTTT.

In its sample, this clone was seen a few times. The rearrangement joins TRBV7-9 to TRBJ2-1; TRBD2 matches 13 bases. With 5 bases clipped from V and 1 base from J, the junction kept 5 bases outside the gene matches. CDR1 SEHNR and CDR2 FQNEAQ come from the germline V gene (reference sequence). The CDR3 contains 17 residues. The CDR3 loop is CASSPRTSGGSYNEQFF. The CDR3 region has the DNA TGTGCCAGCAGCCCACGGACTAGCGGGGGATCCTACAATGAGCAGTTCTTC.

The chain is built from TRBV9 and TRBJ2-7; tentative D call: TRBD2 (6 bases). Germline loops: CDR1 SGDLS, CDR2 YYNGEE. This CDR3 comprises 15 residues. V lost 3 bases and J 0 bases, leaving 13 bases between the germline ends. The CDR3 coding sequence is TGTGCCAGCAGCGGAGGCGACGGGGGCTCCTACGAGCAGTACTTC. It codes for CASSGGDGGSYEQYF.

V and J are TRBV11-3 and TRBJ2-3, with D possibly being TRBD2 (7 bases). Germline V gene sequence: CDR1 SGHNT, CDR2 YENEEA. The CDR3 spans 17 residues. Trimming stripped 5 bases from V and 2 bases from J, with 20 bases between. The DNA of the CDR3 is TGTGCCAGCAGCCCTAGGGGGGGGATTTCCTACACAGATACGCAGTATTTT. Its translation is CASSPRGGISYTDTQYF.

The J gene is TRBJ2-7, the V gene TRBV7-9; possibly TRBD1 for D (7 bases). From germline, CDR1 is SEHNR and CDR2 FQNEAQ (reference sequence). The CDR3 consists of 13 residues. V lost 5 bases and J 7 bases, leaving 15 bases between the germline ends. In DNA, the CDR3 is TGTGCCAGCAGCCTCCGGACAGGAGGGGAGCAGTACTTC. Protein: CASSLRTGGEQYF.

This clone was counted a single time. The rearrangement joins TRBV7-6 to TRBJ2-3, with TRBD2 identical over 13 bases. Germline assignment: CDR1 SGHVS and CDR2 FNYEAQ. The trim removed 5 bases at V and 0 bases at J, leaving 8 bases unmatched. CDR3 length: 18 amino acids. CDR3 in DNA: TGTGCCAGCAGCGAACTAGCGGGGGGGCCTCGTAGCACAGATACGCAGTATTTT. Its protein is CASSELAGGPRSTDTQYF.

This clone was recorded once. The chain recombines TRBV11-2 with TRBJ1-2; maybe TRBD1 (5 bases). The CDR3 is made up of 17 amino acids. Trimming removed 1 base at V and 4 bases at J, with 19 bases between. Germline-derived CDR1 and CDR2 are SGHAT and FQNNGV. The CDR3 DNA follows: TGTGCCAGCAGCTTAGCTTGGCGGACAAGATTAGGCTATGGCTACACCTTC. Translated, it gives CASSLAWRTRLGYGYTF. Filled out from reference TRBV11-2 and TRBJ1-2, the complete variable domain reads EAGVAQSPRYKIIEKRQSVAFWCNPISGHATLYWYQQILGQGPKLLIQFQNNGVVDDSQLPKDRFSAERLKGVDSTLKIQPAKLEDSAVYLCASSLAWRTRLGYGYTFGSGTRLTVV.

The CDR3, as DNA: TGTGCCAGCAGTACGGGGGGCGGGACAAATCAGCCCCAGCATTTT. Its protein is CASSTGGGTNQPQHF. The gene calls are TRBV6-6 and TRBJ1-5, with D possibly matching TRBD1 (6 bases). The germline V and J ends were trimmed by 5 bases and 4 bases, with 15 bases remaining between them. The CDR3 is 15 residues long. From germline, CDR1 is MNHNY and CDR2 SVGAGI (reference sequence).